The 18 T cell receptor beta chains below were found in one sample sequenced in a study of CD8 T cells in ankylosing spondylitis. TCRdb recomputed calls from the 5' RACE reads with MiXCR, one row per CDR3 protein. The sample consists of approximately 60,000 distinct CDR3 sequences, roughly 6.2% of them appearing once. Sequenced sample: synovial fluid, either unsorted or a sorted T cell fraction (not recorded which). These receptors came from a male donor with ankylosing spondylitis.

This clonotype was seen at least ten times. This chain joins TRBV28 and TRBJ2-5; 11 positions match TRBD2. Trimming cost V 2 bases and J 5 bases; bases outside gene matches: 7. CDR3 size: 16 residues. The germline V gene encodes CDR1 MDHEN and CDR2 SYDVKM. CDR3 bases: TGTGCCAGCAGTTTACATAGCGGGGGGGCGCGGGAGACCCAGTACTTC. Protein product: CASSLHSGGARETQYF. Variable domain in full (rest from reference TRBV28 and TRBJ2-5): DVKVTQSSRYLVKRTGEKVFLECVQDMDHENMFWYRQDPGLGLRLIYFSYDVKMKEKGDIPEGYSVSREKKERFSLILESASTNQTSMYLCASSLHSGGARETQYFGPGTRLLVL.

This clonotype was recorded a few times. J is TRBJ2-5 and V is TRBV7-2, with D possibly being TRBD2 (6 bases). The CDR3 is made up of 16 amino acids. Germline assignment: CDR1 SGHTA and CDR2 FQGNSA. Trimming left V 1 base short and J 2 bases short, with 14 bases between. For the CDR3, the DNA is TGTGCCAGCAGCTTAGTTTCCACAGGAGGGCAAGAGACCCAGTACTTC. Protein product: CASSLVSTGGQETQYF.

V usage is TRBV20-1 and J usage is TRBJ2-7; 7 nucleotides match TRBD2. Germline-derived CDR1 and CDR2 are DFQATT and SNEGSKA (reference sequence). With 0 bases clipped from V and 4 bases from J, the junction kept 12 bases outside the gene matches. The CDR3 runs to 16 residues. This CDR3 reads CSARDGRAGVGYEQYF. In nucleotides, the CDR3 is TGCAGTGCTAGAGATGGGAGGGCGGGAGTGGGTTACGAGCAGTACTTC.

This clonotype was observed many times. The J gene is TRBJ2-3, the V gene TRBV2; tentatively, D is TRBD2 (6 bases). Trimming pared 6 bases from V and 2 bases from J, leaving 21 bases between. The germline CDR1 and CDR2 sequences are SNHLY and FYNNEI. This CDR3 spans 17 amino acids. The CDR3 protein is CASSLTRSGKNTDTQYF. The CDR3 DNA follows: TGTGCCAGCAGCCTTACCCGTAGCGGAAAAAACACAGATACGCAGTATTTT.

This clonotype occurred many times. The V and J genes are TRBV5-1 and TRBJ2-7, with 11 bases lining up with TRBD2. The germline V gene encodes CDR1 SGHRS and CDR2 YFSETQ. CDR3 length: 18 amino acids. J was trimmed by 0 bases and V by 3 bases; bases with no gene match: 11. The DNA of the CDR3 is TGCGCCAGCAGCTATACTAGCGGGAGTTCCGCTTACTCCTACGAGCAGTACTTC. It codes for CASSYTSGSSAYSYEQYF.

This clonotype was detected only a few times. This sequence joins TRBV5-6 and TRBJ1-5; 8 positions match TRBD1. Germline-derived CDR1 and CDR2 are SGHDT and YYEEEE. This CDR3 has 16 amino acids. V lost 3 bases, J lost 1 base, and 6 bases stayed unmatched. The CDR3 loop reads CASSSGTGLSNQPQHF. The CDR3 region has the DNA TGTGCCAGCAGCTCCGGGACAGGTCTGAGCAATCAGCCCCAGCATTTT. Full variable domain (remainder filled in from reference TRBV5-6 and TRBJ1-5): DAGVTQSPTHLIKTRGQQVTLRCSPKSGHDTVSWYQQALGQGPQFIFQYYEEEERQRGNFPDRFSGHQFPNYSSELNVNALLLGDSALYLCASSSGTGLSNQPQHFGDGTRLSIL.

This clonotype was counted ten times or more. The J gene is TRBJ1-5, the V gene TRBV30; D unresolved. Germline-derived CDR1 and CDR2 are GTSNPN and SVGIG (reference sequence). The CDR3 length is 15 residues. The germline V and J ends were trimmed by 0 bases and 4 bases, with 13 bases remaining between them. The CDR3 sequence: CAWSVWGTRNQPQHF. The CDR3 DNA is TGTGCCTGGAGTGTATGGGGAACTCGTAATCAGCCCCAGCATTTT.

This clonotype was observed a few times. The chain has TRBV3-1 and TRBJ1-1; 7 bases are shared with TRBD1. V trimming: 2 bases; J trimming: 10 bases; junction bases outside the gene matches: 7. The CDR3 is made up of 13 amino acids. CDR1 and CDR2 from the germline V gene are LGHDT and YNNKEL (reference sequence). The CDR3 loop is CASSQRTGGGAFF. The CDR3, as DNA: TGTGCCAGCAGCCAAAGGACAGGCGGGGGAGCTTTCTTT.

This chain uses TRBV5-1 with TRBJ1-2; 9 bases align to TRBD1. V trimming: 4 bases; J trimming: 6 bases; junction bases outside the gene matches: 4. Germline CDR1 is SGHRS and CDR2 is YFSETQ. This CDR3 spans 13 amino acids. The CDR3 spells CASSAGQGDGYTF. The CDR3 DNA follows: TGCGCCAGCAGCGCGGGACAGGGTGATGGCTACACCTTC.

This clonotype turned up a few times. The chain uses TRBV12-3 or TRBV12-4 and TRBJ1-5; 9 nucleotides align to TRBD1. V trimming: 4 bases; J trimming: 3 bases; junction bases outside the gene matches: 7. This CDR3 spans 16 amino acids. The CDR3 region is CASSSGTGRNNQPQHF. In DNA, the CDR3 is TGTGCCAGCAGTTCTGGGACAGGGCGAAACAATCAGCCCCAGCATTTT.

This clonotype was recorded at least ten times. DNA of the CDR3: TGTGCCAGTCGCCGCTCGGACTACCGGATACAGTATTTT. It encodes CASRRSDYRIQYF. This chain joins TRBV19 and TRBJ2-3, with D maybe TRBD2 (6 bases). CDR3 length equals 13 residues. The V gene lost 8 bases and the J gene lost 12 bases, with 21 bases spanning the gap. CDR1 LNHDA and CDR2 SQIVND come from the germline V gene (reference sequence).

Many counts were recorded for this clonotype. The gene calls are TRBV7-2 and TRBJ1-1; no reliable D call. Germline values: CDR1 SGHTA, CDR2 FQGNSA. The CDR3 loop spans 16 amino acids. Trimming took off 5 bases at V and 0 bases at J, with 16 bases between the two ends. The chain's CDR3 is CASSKDLWAMNTEAFF. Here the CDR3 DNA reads TGTGCCAGCAGCAAGGACCTCTGGGCGATGAACACTGAAGCTTTCTTT.

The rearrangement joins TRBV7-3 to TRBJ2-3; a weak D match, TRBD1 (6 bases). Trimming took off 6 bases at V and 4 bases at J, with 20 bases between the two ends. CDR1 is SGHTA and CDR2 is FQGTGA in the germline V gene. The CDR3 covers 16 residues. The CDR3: CASSLARGSLADTQYF. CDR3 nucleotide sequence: TGTGCCAGCAGTCTTGCTAGGGGGTCCCTCGCAGATACGCAGTATTTT.

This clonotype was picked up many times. CDR3 DNA sequence: TGCAGCGCCCCCTCGGGTAGCGGTAACACAGATACGCAGTATTTT. Protein product: CSAPSGSGNTDTQYF. The chain has TRBV29-1 and TRBJ2-3, with D possibly being TRBD2 (6 bases). This CDR3 region has 15 residues. The V gene lost 7 bases and the J gene lost 2 bases, with 19 bases spanning the gap. CDR1 is SQVTM and CDR2 is ANQGSEA in the germline V gene.

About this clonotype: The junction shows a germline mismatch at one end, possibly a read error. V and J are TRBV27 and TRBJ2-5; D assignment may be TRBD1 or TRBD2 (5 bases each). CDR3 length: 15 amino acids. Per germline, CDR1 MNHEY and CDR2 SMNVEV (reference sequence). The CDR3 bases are TGTGTCAGCCGCGGCAACCGGGACCCTCAAGAGACCCAGTACTTC. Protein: CVSRGNRDPQETQYF.

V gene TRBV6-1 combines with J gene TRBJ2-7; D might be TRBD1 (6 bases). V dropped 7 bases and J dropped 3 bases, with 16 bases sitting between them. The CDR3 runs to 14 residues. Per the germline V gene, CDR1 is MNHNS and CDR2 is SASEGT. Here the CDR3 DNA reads TGTGCCAGCACTCACCTGACAGGAGTCTACGAGCAGTACTTC. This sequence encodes CASTHLTGVYEQYF.

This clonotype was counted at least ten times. CDR3 sequence (DNA): TGTGCCAGCAGTTCCTCCCTGCGCAGGAACACTGAAGCTTTCTTT. Its protein is CASSSSLRRNTEAFF. V gene TRBV6-5 combines with J gene TRBJ1-1; unclear D gene. This CDR3 region has 15 residues. CDR1 MNHEY and CDR2 SVGAGI come from the germline V gene. Trimming removed 4 bases at V and 1 base at J, with 13 bases between.

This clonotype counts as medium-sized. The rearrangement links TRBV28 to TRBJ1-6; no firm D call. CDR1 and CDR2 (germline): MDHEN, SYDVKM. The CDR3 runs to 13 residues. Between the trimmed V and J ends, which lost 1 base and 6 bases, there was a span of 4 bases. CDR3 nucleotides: TGTGCCAGCAGTTTATTTCGTAATTCACCCCTCCACTTT. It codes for CASSLFRNSPLHF.